These T cell receptor beta chains were read from a single sample in a study of blood T cell repertoires in COVID-19. TCRdb's table, derived via immunoSEQ multiplex PCR, lists solely in-frame clones and lacks some. The table includes 150,000 to 170,000 clones, less than 95% detected once. The sample comprised peripheral blood. These receptors came from a man between 50 and 59 years old with acute or convalescent COVID-19. Each CDR3 is given with its conserved first and last residue. A D gene is named only where the DNA matches it firmly. Part of the rows lack a size; the others show once, few, many or a class for expanded clones.

size	V	D	J	CDR3	DNA
.	TRBV9	TRBD2	TRBJ2-1	CASSVVAGVSYNEQFF	TGTGCCAGCAGCGTGGTAGCGGGAGTGTCCTACAATGAGCAGTTCTTC
once	TRBV10-2	TRBD1	TRBJ1-2	CASSDPGQINYGYTF	TGCGCCAGCAGTGACCCGGGACAGATCAACTATGGCTACACCTTC
.	TRBV18	TRBD1	TRBJ1-5	CASSPGTGQQPQHF	TGTGCCAGCTCACCCGGGACAGGGCAACAGCCCCAGCATTTT
.	TRBV4-1	.	TRBJ2-1	CASSPNHGSSYNEQFF	TGCGCCAGCAGCCCAAACCATGGGAGCTCCTACAATGAGCAGTTCTTC
.	TRBV6-6	.	TRBJ1-5	CASSPGTPTRSNQPQHF	TGTGCCAGCAGTCCCGGGACTCCTACGAGGAGCAATCAGCCCCAGCATTTT
.	TRBV5-1	.	TRBJ2-3	CASSRSRSDTQYF	TGCGCCAGCAGCCGAAGCCGGTCAGATACGCAGTATTTT
.	TRBV11-2	.	TRBJ1-2	CASNNHNRDYGYTF	TGTGCCAGCAACAATCATAACAGGGACTATGGCTACACCTTC
.	TRBV18	.	TRBJ1-6	CASSSRTADYSPLHF	TGTGCCAGCTCAAGCCGGACAGCCGACTATTCACCCCTCCACTTT
.	TRBV3-1/TRBV3-2	.	TRBJ2-7	CASSQDVGGREYEQYF	TGTGCCAGCAGCCAAGATGTGGGGGGTAGGGAGTACGAGCAGTACTTC
few	TRBV2	TRBD2	TRBJ2-2	CASRSNLAGGPRELFF	TGTGCCAGCAGATCAAATTTAGCGGGAGGGCCGCGGGAGCTGTTTTTT
.	TRBV6-5	.	TRBJ1-6	CASRTGQFNSPLHF	TGTGCCAGCAGAACAGGACAGTTTAATTCACCCCTCCACTTT
.	TRBV6-4	.	TRBJ2-2	CASSPGRRGTGELFF	TGTGCCAGCAGCCCCGGAAGGAGAGGGACCGGGGAGCTGTTTTTT
.	TRBV19	TRBD2	TRBJ2-3	CASSIDPPGLAALRTQYF	TGTGCCAGTAGTATAGATCCCCCGGGACTAGCGGCCCTCAGGACGCAGTATTTT
.	TRBV5-1	.	TRBJ2-3	CASSLRGVMVDTQYF	TGCGCCAGCAGCTTGAGGGGTGTAATGGTAGATACGCAGTATTTT
.	TRBV11-3	.	TRBJ2-1	CASSLSHRDYNEQFF	TGTGCCAGCAGCTTATCCCACCGGGACTACAATGAGCAGTTCTTC
once	TRBV21-1	.	TRBJ1-5	CASSKDKWGRGALSNQPQHF	.
.	TRBV6-2/TRBV6-3	.	TRBJ1-5	CASSTAVNSNQPQHF	TGTGCCAGCAGTACCGCAGTTAATAGCAATCAGCCCCAGCATTTT
.	TRBV19	TRBD2	TRBJ2-5	CATRTSGGMETQYF	TGTGCCACCCGGACTAGCGGGGGGATGGAGACCCAGTACTTC
.	TRBV5-1	TRBD1	TRBJ2-2	CASSSTGLGNTGELFF	TGCGCCAGCAGCTCGACAGGGTTGGGAAACACCGGGGAGCTGTTTTTT
.	TRBV7-3	.	TRBJ1-1	CASSTGIDTEAFF	TGTGCCAGCAGCACAGGGATTGACACTGAAGCTTTCTTT
.	TRBV5-1	.	TRBJ2-3	CASSLAIGEGEDTQYF	TGCGCCAGCAGCTTGGCCATTGGGGAGGGGGAAGATACGCAGTATTTT
.	TRBV27	TRBD2	TRBJ2-2	CASSFLPSGRNTGELFF	TGTGCCAGCAGTTTTCTACCTAGCGGGAGGAACACCGGGGAGCTGTTTTTT
.	TRBV5-1	.	TRBJ1-3	CASSPGELRNTIYF	TGCGCCAGCAGCCCGGGAGAACTCCGGAACACCATATATTTT
.	TRBV5-1	TRBD2	TRBJ2-1	CASSQLAGGNEQFF	TGCGCCAGCAGTCAGCTAGCGGGAGGCAATGAGCAGTTCTTC
.	TRBV29-1	.	TRBJ1-1	CSVRQFLNTEAFF	TGCAGCGTTCGACAGTTTTTGAACACTGAAGCTTTCTTT
.	TRBV11-3	.	TRBJ1-1	CASSQSVDTEAFF	TGTGCCAGCAGCCAAAGCGTGGACACTGAAGCTTTCTTT
.	TRBV7-2	TRBD1	TRBJ1-6	CASSLAPGQGNNSPLHF	TGTGCCAGCAGCTTAGCGCCTGGACAGGGGAATAATTCACCCCTCCACTTT
.	TRBV28	TRBD1	TRBJ1-5	CASSTQGPLNQPQHF	TGTGCCAGCAGCACACAGGGGCCCCTCAATCAGCCCCAGCATTTT
few	TRBV9	.	TRBJ2-3	CASSVGQRTDTQYF	TGTGCCAGCAGCGTAGGACAGCGCACAGATACGCAGTATTTT
.	TRBV9	TRBD1	TRBJ1-2	CASSVKQGPAISYTF	TGTGCCAGCAGCGTAAAACAGGGGCCGGCAATCTCCTACACCTTC
few	TRBV5-1	TRBD1	TRBJ2-6	CASSRDRGLSGANVLTF	TGCGCCAGCAGTCGGGACAGGGGCCTCTCTGGGGCCAACGTCCTGACTTTC
.	TRBV19	TRBD1	TRBJ1-1	CASIPSRGMNTEAFF	TGTGCCAGTATCCCGTCCAGGGGGATGAACACTGAAGCTTTCTTT
.	TRBV2	TRBD1	TRBJ1-1	CASSDGQGNTEAFF	TGTGCCAGCAGTGATGGACAGGGGAACACTGAAGCTTTCTTT
.	TRBV19	.	TRBJ1-5	CASKSLRGKVINQPQHF	TGTGCCAGTAAATCCCTAAGGGGCAAGGTAATTAATCAGCCCCAGCATTTT
.	TRBV7-9	.	TRBJ1-2	CASSPTGYGYTF	TGTGCCAGCAGCCCAACAGGGTATGGCTACACCTTC
.	TRBV7-3	TRBD1	TRBJ2-7	CASSLNPRDSLAPSEQYF	TGTGCCAGCAGCTTAAACCCTCGGGACAGCCTAGCCCCCTCCGAGCAGTACTTC
.	TRBV6-6	TRBD1	TRBJ2-5	CASSYGQGEQETQYF	TGTGCCAGCAGTTATGGACAGGGGGAACAAGAGACCCAGTACTTC
once	TRBV28	.	TRBJ1-1	CASTSWPNTEAFF	TGTGCCAGCACCTCATGGCCGAACACTGAAGCTTTCTTT
.	TRBV15	TRBD2	TRBJ2-3	CATSSTSGLAGSTDTQYF	TGTGCCACCAGCAGCACCTCAGGACTAGCGGGGTCCACAGATACGCAGTATTTT
few	TRBV18	TRBD1	TRBJ1-4	CASSLRDREAKLFF	TGTGCCAGCTCACTCCGGGACAGGGAGGCAAAACTGTTTTTT
.	TRBV19	.	TRBJ2-1	CASTSSHQGGEQFF	TGTGCCAGTACATCTTCCCACCAGGGGGGAGAGCAGTTCTTC
.	TRBV7-6	TRBD1	TRBJ2-1	CASSPEGTGGGEQFF	TGTGCCAGCAGCCCCGAAGGGACAGGGGGCGGTGAGCAGTTCTTC
.	TRBV28	TRBD1	TRBJ1-1	CAGRQGTEAFF	TGTGCCGGCAGACAGGGCACTGAAGCTTTCTTT
few	TRBV9	TRBD1	TRBJ2-3	CASSVGDRVADTQYF	TGTGCCAGCAGCGTAGGGGACAGGGTGGCAGATACGCAGTATTTT
.	TRBV6-5	.	TRBJ2-7	CASSYSRSSSYEQYF	TGTGCCAGCAGTTACTCGAGGTCCAGCTCCTACGAGCAGTACTTC
.	TRBV30	.	TRBJ2-1	CAWSVLGGKQFF	TGTGCCTGGAGTGTACTGGGGGGTAAGCAGTTCTTC
.	TRBV19	.	TRBJ1-5	CASSIGNNYQPQHF	TGTGCCAGTAGTATAGGCAACAATTATCAGCCCCAGCATTTT
.	TRBV2	.	TRBJ1-3	CASSLSTGYRSTIYF	TGTGCCAGCAGTCTCTCCACAGGGTATCGAAGCACCATATATTTT
.	TRBV24-1	.	TRBJ2-7	CATSGRAGNLYEQYF	TGTGCCACCAGTGGCAGGGCGGGGAACCTCTACGAGCAGTACTTC
.	TRBV6-2/TRBV6-3	TRBD1	TRBJ1-2	CASSRTGEIRYGYTF	TGTGCCAGCAGCAGGACAGGGGAAATCCGGTATGGCTACACCTTC
.	TRBV7-6	TRBD1	TRBJ1-3	CASSNRRPGQGASGNTIYF	TGTGCCAGCAGTAACCGCAGGCCGGGACAGGGGGCGTCTGGAAACACCATATATTTT
.	TRBV24-1	TRBD1	TRBJ2-7	CATSDHGQGDEQYF	TGTGCCACCAGTGACCACGGACAGGGGGACGAGCAGTACTTC
once	TRBV5-8	.	TRBJ2-3	CASSPFDGVRSDTQYF	TGTGCCAGCAGCCCTTTCGACGGAGTACGGTCAGATACGCAGTATTTT
.	TRBV7-6	TRBD2	TRBJ2-5	CASSLVGLAGELKETQYF	TGTGCCAGCAGCTTAGTTGGGCTAGCGGGAGAACTAAAAGAGACCCAGTACTTC
.	TRBV5-1	TRBD1	TRBJ2-3	CASSPGQSTDTQYF	TGCGCCAGCAGCCCGGGACAGTCCACAGATACGCAGTATTTT